This note documents a single T cell receptor beta chain sequence. Its specificity is unknown. The data derive from a study of monozygotic twins with inflammatory bowel disease. The study, taken as a whole, reports: Telling different T cell subtypes apart from each other was not possible.

Germline V gene sequence: CDR1 SGDLS, CDR2 YYNGEE. The CDR3 has 14 amino acids. TCR libraries were prepared from 3500 ng total RNA each. TCRdb re-called the 5' RACE reads and catalogs CDR3 proteins one per entry, DNA excluded. The sample has 400,000 to 500,000 distinct CDR3 sequences; the top ten hold 2% to 2.5%. Material for sequencing was blood. This rearrangement joins TRBV9 to TRBJ2-5; TCRdb lists TRBD1, though no DNA is available to test this call. This TCR was recovered from a human donor with ulcerative colitis or Crohn's disease, or a healthy co-twin of an affected twin (not recorded which). CDR3 residues: CASSVGSGEETQYF.